These T cell receptor beta chains were read from a single sample in a study of T cell changes during pregnancy in multiple sclerosis. Sequencing used immunoSEQ multiplex PCR; TCRdb keeps in-frame clones, though not all of them. The profile shows 70,000 to 85,000 clones, around 90% of them singletons. The starting material was peripheral blood, obtained before pregnancy. All receptors derive from a female donor with multiple sclerosis, enrolled in a pregnancy study. The CDR3 runs from the conserved cysteine through the conserved F or W. The D gene is left open where the match is weak. A row's size may be missing; if present it is once, few, many or a size class.

V gene	J gene	D gene	clone size	CDR3 DNA	CDR3 protein
TRBV29-1	TRBJ2-7	TRBD1	NA	TGCAGCGTCGACGGGACAGGGATAAGGAACGAGCAGTACTTC	CSVDGTGIRNEQYF
TRBV9	TRBJ1-2	TRBD1	NA	TGTGCCAGCAGCGTGGGGGCGGGACAGGGAGATGGCTACACCTTC	CASSVGAGQGDGYTF
TRBV9	TRBJ2-1	TRBD2	NA	TGTGCCAGCAGCGCCCGCCACGGACTAGCGGGAGATGAGCAGTTCTTC	CASSARHGLAGDEQFF
TRBV7-3	TRBJ2-1	NA	NA	TGTGCCAGCAGCTTAGGTGGACTAGAGGGGGATGAGCAGTTCTTC	CASSLGGLEGDEQFF
TRBV5-1	TRBJ2-3	NA	NA	TGCGCCAGCAGCTTGGACCCCTACACAGATACGCAGTATTTT	CASSLDPYTDTQYF
TRBV4-2	TRBJ2-6	NA	NA	TGTGCCAGCAGCCAAGAAACCCTTCTATCTGGGGCCAACGTCCTGACTTTC	CASSQETLLSGANVLTF
TRBV6-5	TRBJ2-7	NA	NA	TGTGCCAGCAGGCCCCGTGGGACTTACCCCTACGAGCAGTACTTC	CASRPRGTYPYEQYF
TRBV4-1	TRBJ2-7	TRBD2	NA	TGCGCCAGCAGCCAAGTGGCGGGAGAGTCCTACGAGCAGTACTTC	CASSQVAGESYEQYF
TRBV9	TRBJ2-1	TRBD2	NA	TGTGCCAGCAGCGGCGGGGGGAACTACAATGAGCAGTTCTTC	CASSGGGNYNEQFF
TRBV2	TRBJ2-3	NA	few	TGTGCCAGCAGGGCACAGGGTATCTGGACAGATACGCAGTATTTT	CASRAQGIWTDTQYF
TRBV27	TRBJ2-7	TRBD1	NA	TGTGCCAGCAGTCTGCTCGGAGGTCCGGGACAGGGCACCTACGAGCAGTACTTC	CASSLLGGPGQGTYEQYF